Listed here is a single TCR beta chain. No cognate antigen has been identified for it. The CDR3 is cut off 3 residues early in the read; its end comes from the germline J gene. This entry is derived from a study of Tregs in tolerant kidney transplant recipients (dated by TCRdb to between 2018 and 2021). With regard to the full study: Transplants used related donors with nonmyeloablative bone marrow transplantation; mixed chimerism was transient in the human trials. TCRbeta sequencing was used in the study to identify donor-specific regulatory T cells before combined kidney and bone marrow transplantation, and the identified cells were then tracked after transplant.

The investigation overall reported the following: Biological reproducibility was not directly assessed, although technical replication error appeared to be minimal. Donor-specific Treg expansion exceeded global Treg expansion in tolerant patients, suggesting antigen-driven rather than nonspecific expansion. Because only a small number of patients were included, the study had limitations, and the results will need to be validated in larger populations as well as under other immunosuppression protocols. Expanding Tregs with activated donor B cells appeared to identify the most biologically relevant and donor-specific TCRbeta repertoire. Because the PCR primers were changed over time for some patients, nucleotide-level comparison could not be performed across the samples from those patients.

Reading from cysteine to phenylalanine, the CDR3 counts 14 amino acids. Sequencing covers 33 bases of the CDR3, shown here with the frame starting at base 1. From V the trimming removes 6 bases and from J it removes 6 bases, while the gene matches leave 9 bases of the junction unaccounted for. The germline V gene (reference sequence) provides CDR1 DFQATT and CDR2 SNEGSKA. This sample's time point label indicates: blood sample drawn before combined kidney and bone marrow transplant. Thawed PBMCs were FACS-sorted into unstimulated Tregs (CD4+CD25+CD127-), CD4+ non-Tregs (CD4+CD25-), CD4 cells and CD8 cells. Several combined kidney and bone marrow transplant recipients from the ITN036ST trial were included as patients, and samples were available only from these trial subjects. Healthy control blood was processed to PBMCs with a Ficoll density gradient and then cryopreserved, whereas patient PBMCs were collected both before and after transplant.

Genomic DNA was extracted from sorted cells with the QIAGEN DNeasy Blood and Tissue Kit for TCRbeta CDR3 sequencing. High-throughput TCRbeta CDR3 sequencing, which included PCR amplification with bias correction and internal controls, was done commercially through immunoSEQ. For the original study's pipeline: Unique productive TCRbeta sequences were defined by CDR3 nucleotide sequence where primers matched, and otherwise by CDR3 amino acid sequence together with Vbeta and Jbeta genes. As a correction for sorting error, sequences shared between sorted populations at a frequency ratio of 2:1 or less were discarded, and the remaining shared sequences were assigned to the higher population. A sequence was defined as donor-reactive if the sequence was expanded at least 5-fold in CFSE-low cells compared with unstimulated cells and had a frequency of at least 0.01% in CFSE-low cells. Jensen-Shannon divergence, calculated on the top 100 TCRbeta sequences ranked by frequency, was used to quantify repertoire divergence. For samples with multiple sequencing runs, sorting error was corrected separately for each run before the runs were pooled. TCRdb provides this immuneACCESS table in a form limited to in-frame rearrangements. Some clones are lacking; in checked studies, under half of them reflect an unresolved V gene, and why the rest are absent is not known. V and J calls and clone size are as listed in that table; D and trimming were resolved from the DNA. The sample table records about 52,000 clones. About 0.83% of the sample rests with the top ten.

The chain is made from TRBV20-1 and TRBJ2-4; a stretch of 9 junction bases matches TRBD2. Sequencing was performed on CD4+ T cells from blood, taken before the transplant. This TCR was sampled from a human donor who received a combined kidney and bone marrow transplant. The CDR3 bases that were read are TGCAGTGCAAATAGCGGGGGATGGGGAAACATT. This translates into CSANSGGWGNI. The entire CDR3 sequence reads CSANSGGWGNIQYF.